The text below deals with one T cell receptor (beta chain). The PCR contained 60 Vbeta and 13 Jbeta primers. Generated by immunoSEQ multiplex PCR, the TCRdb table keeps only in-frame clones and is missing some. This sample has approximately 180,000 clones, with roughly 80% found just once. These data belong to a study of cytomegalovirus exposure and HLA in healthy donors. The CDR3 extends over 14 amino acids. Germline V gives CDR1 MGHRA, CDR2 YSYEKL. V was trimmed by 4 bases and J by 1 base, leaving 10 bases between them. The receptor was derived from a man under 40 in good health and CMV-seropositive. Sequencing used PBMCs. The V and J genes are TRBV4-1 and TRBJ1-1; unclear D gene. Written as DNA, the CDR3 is TGCGCCAGCAGCCCCGAATCGGGGAACACTGAAGCTTTCTTT. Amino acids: CASSPESGNTEAFF.